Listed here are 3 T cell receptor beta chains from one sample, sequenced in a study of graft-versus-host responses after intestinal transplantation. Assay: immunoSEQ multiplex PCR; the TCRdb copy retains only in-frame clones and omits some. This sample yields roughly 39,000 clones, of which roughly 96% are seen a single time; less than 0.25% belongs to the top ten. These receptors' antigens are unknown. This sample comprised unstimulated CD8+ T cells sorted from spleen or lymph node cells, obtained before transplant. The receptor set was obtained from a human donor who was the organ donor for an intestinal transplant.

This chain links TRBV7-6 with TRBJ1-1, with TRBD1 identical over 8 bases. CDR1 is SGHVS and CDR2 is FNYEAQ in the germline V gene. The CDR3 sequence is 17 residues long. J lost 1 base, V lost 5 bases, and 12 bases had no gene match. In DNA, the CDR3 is TGTGCCAGCAGCCGGACAGGGCCCACGACCTCGAACACTGAAGCTTTCTTT. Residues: CASSRTGPTTSNTEAFF. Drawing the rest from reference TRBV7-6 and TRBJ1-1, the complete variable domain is GAGVSQSPRYKVTKRGQDVALRCDPISGHVSLYWYRQALGQGPEFLTYFNYEAQQDKSGLPNDRFSAERPEGSISTLTIQRTEQRDSAMYRCASSRTGPTTSNTEAFFGQGTRLTVV.

The CDR3 bases are TGTGCCCACGATGGGGCAGGGGGCGACTACGAGCAGTACTTC. Translated, it gives CAHDGAGGDYEQYF. The chain recombines TRBV7-9 with TRBJ2-7; TRBD1 agrees at 8 bases. Germline CDR1 reads SEHNR; CDR2 reads FQNEAQ (reference sequence). V dropped 11 bases and J dropped 3; count of bases not matched to a gene: 12. The CDR3 totals 14 residues.

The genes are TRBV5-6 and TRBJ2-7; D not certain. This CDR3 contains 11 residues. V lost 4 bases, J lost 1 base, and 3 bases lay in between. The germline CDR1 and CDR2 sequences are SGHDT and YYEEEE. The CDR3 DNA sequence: TGTGCCAGCAGCGGGTCCTACGAGCAGTACTTC. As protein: CASSGSYEQYF. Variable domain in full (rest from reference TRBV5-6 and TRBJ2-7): DAGVTQSPTHLIKTRGQQVTLRCSPKSGHDTVSWYQQALGQGPQFIFQYYEEEERQRGNFPDRFSGHQFPNYSSELNVNALLLGDSALYLCASSGSYEQYFGPGTRLTVT.